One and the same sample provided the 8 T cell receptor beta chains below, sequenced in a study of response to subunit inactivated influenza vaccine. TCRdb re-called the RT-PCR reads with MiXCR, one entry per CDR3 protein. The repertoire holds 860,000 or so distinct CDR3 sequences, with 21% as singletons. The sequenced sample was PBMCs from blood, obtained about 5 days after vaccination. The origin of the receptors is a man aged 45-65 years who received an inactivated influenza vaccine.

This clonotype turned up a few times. The CDR3 spells CASSHSIGTGELFF. CDR3 nucleotide sequence: TGTGCCAGCAGTCATAGTATTGGGACCGGGGAGCTGTTTTTT. The J gene is TRBJ2-2, the V gene TRBV7-2; D gene uncertain. The V and J ends lost 6 bases and 5 bases respectively, with 13 bases between them. This CDR3 contains 14 residues. CDR1 and CDR2 from the germline V gene are SGHTA and FQGNSA.

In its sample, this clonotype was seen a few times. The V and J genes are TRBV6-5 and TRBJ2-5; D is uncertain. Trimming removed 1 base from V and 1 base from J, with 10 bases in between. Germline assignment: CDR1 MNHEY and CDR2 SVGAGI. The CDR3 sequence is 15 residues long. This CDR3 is CASSYLGQPQETQYF. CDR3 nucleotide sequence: TGTGCCAGCAGTTACTTAGGGCAGCCCCAAGAGACCCAGTACTTC.

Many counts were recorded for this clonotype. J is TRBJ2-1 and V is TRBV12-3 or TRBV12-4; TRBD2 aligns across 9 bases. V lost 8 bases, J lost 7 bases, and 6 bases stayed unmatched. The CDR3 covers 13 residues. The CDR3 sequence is CASSSGMTNEQFF. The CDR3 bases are TGTGCCAGCTCTAGCGGGATGACGAATGAGCAGTTCTTC.

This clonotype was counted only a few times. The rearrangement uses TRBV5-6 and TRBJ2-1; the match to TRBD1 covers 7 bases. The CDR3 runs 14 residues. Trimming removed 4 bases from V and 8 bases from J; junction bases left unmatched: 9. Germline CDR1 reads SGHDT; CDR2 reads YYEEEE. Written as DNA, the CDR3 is TGTGCCAGCAGCCCCGGGACAGTGACGCATGAGCAGTTCTTC. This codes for CASSPGTVTHEQFF.

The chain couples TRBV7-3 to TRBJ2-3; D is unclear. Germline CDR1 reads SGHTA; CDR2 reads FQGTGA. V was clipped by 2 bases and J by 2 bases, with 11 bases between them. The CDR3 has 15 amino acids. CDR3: CASSLFPRLTDTQYF. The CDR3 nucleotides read TGTGCCAGCAGCTTATTTCCACGACTCACAGATACGCAGTATTTT.

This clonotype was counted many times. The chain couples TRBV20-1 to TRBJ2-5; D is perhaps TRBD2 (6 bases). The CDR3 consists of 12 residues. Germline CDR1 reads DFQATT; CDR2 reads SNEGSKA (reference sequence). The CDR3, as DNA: TGCGCGGGGCAGGGAAAACAAGAGACCCAGTACTTC. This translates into CAGQGKQETQYF.

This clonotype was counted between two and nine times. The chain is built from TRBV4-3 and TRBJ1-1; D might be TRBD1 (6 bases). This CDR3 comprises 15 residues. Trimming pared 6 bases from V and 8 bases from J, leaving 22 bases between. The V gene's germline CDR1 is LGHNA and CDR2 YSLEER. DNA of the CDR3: TGCGCCAGCAGATTAAGTCGGGAGCCCGACAGGGAAGCTTTCTTT. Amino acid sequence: CASRLSREPDREAFF.

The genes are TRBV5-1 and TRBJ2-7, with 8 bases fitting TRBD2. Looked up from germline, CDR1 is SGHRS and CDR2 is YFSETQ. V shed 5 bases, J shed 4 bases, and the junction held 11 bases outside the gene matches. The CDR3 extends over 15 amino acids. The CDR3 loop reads CASRPRGSGAYEQYF. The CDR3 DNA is TGCGCCAGCAGACCGAGAGGTAGCGGGGCATACGAGCAGTACTTC.